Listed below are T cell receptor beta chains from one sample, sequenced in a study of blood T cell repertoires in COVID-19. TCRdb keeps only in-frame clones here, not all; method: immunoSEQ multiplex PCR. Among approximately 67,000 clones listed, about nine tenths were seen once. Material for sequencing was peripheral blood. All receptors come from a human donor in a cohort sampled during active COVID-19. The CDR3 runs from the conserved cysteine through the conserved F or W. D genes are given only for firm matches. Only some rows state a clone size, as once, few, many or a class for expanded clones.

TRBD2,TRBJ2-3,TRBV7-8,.,CASSLGLAGRTDTQYF,TGTGCCAGCAGCCTAGGGCTAGCGGGGCGCACAGATACGCAGTATTTT
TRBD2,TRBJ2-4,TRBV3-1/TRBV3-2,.,CASSPLTSGGAWAKNIQYF,TGTGCCAGCAGCCCGTTGACTAGCGGGGGGGCCTGGGCCAAAAACATTCAGTACTTC
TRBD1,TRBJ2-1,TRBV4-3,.,CASSQDAGQGNREQFF,TGCGCCAGCAGCCAAGATGCGGGACAGGGGAATCGTGAGCAGTTCTTC
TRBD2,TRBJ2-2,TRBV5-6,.,CASSFEVAGPNTGELFF,TGTGCCAGCAGCTTTGAGGTAGCGGGCCCCAACACCGGGGAGCTGTTTTTT
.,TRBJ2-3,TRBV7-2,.,CASSFQAASDTQYF,TGTGCCAGCAGCTTCCAGGCCGCCTCAGATACGCAGTATTTT
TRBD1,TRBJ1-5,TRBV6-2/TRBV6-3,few,CASSDRGNQPQHF,TGTGCCAGCAGTGACAGGGGCAATCAGCCCCAGCATTTT
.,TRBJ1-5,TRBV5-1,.,CASSLDGPNQPQHF,TGCGCCAGCAGCTTGGACGGTCCCAATCAGCCCCAGCATTTT
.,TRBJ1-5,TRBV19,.,CASRSRGSQPQHF,TGTGCCAGTCGGAGCAGGGGTTCTCAGCCCCAGCATTTT
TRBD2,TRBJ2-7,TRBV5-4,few,CASSLGSAGGREQYF,TGTGCCAGCAGCTTGGGTTCAGCGGGAGGGCGCGAGCAGTACTTC
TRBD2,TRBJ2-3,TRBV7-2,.,CASSLDSAGGGDTQYF,TGTGCCAGCAGCTTAGACTCAGCGGGGGGAGGGGATACGCAGTATTTT
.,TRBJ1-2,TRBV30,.,CALQGFHGYTF,TGTGCCTTACAGGGTTTTCATGGCTACACCTTC
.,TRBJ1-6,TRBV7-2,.,CASSLGGASNSPLHF,TGTGCCAGCAGCTTAGGTGGGGCTTCTAATTCACCCCTCCACTTT
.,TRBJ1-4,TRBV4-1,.,CASSQWTEDNEKLFF,TGCGCCAGCAGCCAATGGACAGAAGATAATGAAAAACTGTTTTTT
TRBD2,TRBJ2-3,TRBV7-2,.,CASSSGLAGSADTQYF,TGTGCCAGCAGTTCCGGACTAGCGGGATCAGCAGATACGCAGTATTTT
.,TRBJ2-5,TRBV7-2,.,CASSLASVEGQETQYF,TGTGCCAGCAGCTTAGCCTCGGTAGAGGGCCAAGAGACCCAGTACTTC
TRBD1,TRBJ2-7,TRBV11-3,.,CASSPDGQGPDSYEQYF,TGTGCCAGCAGCCCTGATGGACAGGGCCCAGACTCCTACGAGCAGTACTTC
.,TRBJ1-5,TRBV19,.,CASGPRGYNQPQHF,TGTGCCAGTGGCCCCCGGGGGTACAATCAGCCCCAGCATTTT
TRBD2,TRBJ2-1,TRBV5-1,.,CASSSRLAGSDEQFF,TGCGCCAGCAGCTCTCGACTAGCGGGGAGCGATGAGCAGTTCTTC
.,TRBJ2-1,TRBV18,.,CASTSGSYNEQFF,TGTGCCAGTACTAGTGGGTCCTACAATGAGCAGTTCTTC
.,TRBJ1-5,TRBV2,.,CASSEQADSNQPQHF,TGTGCCAGCAGTGAACAGGCCGATAGCAATCAGCCCCAGCATTTT
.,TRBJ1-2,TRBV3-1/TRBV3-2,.,CASSQDGGQYGYTF,TGTGCCAGCAGCCAAGACGGGGGGCAGTATGGCTACACCTTC
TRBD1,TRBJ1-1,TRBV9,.,CASRGQGRDTEAFF,TGTGCCAGCAGGGGACAGGGCAGGGACACTGAAGCTTTCTTT
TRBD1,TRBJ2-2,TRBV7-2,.,CASSANRGRETGELFF,TGTGCCAGCAGCGCAAACAGGGGGCGGGAGACCGGGGAGCTGTTTTTT
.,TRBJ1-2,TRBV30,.,CAFYRVGYTF,TGTGCCTTTTACAGGGTTGGCTACACCTTC
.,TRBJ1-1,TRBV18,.,CASSPPTDTEAFF,TGTGCCAGCTCACCACCCACGGACACTGAAGCTTTCTTT
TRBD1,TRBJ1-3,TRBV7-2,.,CASSSHRGNSGNTIYF,TGTGCCAGCAGCTCACACAGGGGCAACTCTGGAAACACCATATATTTT
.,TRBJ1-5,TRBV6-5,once,CASRAQYQPQHF,TGTGCCAGCAGGGCCCAATATCAGCCCCAGCATTTT
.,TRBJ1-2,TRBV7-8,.,CASSLGSGNYGYTF,TGTGCCAGCAGCTTAGGCTCAGGGAACTATGGCTACACCTTC
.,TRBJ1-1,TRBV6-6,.,CASSPPRGLAENTEAFF,TGTGCCAGCAGTCCCCCCCGAGGGCTGGCTGAGAACACTGAAGCTTTCTTT
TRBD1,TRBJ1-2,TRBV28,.,CASSSGGQPYGYTF,TGTGCCAGCAGTTCCGGGGGACAGCCCTATGGCTACACCTTC
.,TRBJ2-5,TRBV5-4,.,CASSSRDLKETQYF,TGTGCCAGCAGCTCACGGGACTTGAAAGAGACCCAGTACTTC
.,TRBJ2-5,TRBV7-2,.,CASSRLGGAETQYF,TGTGCCAGCAGCCGCCTTGGGGGGGCAGAGACCCAGTACTTC
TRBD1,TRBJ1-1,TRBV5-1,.,CASSLYRGDTEAFF,TGCGCCAGCAGCTTGTACAGGGGGGACACTGAAGCTTTCTTT
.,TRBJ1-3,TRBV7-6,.,CASSLNLPRGGNTIYF,TGTGCCAGCAGCTTAAATCTTCCTAGGGGCGGAAACACCATATATTTT
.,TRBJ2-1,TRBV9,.,CASSLRSGVQFF,TGTGCCAGCAGCTTGAGATCTGGTGTGCAGTTCTTC
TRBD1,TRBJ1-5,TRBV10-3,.,CAISEGGGQGSNQPQHF,TGTGCCATCAGTGAAGGTGGAGGACAGGGAAGCAATCAGCCCCAGCATTTT
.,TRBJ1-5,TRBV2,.,CASSDGAINQPQHF,TGTGCCAGCTCGGATGGGGCCATCAATCAGCCCCAGCATTTT
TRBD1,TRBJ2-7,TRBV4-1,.,CASSQDKRQGYYEQYF,TGCGCCAGCAGCCAAGATAAGAGACAGGGGTACTACGAGCAGTACTTC
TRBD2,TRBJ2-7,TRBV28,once,CASSNPGGLTYEQYF,TGTGCCAGCAGTAATCCGGGAGGATTGACCTACGAGCAGTACTTC
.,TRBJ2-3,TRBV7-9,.,CASSLGTASGYTDTQYF,TGTGCCAGCAGCTTAGGGACAGCTAGCGGTTACACAGATACGCAGTATTTT
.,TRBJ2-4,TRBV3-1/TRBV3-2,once,CASSQGSRVAKNIQYF,TGTGCCAGCAGCCAAGGCAGCCGGGTAGCCAAAAACATTCAGTACTTC
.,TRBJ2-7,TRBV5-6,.,CASSVIRESYEQYF,TGTGCCAGCAGCGTCATCAGGGAATCCTACGAGCAGTACTTC
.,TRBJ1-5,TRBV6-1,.,CASSVAGMGQPQHF,TGTGCCAGCAGTGTAGCCGGGATGGGTCAGCCCCAGCATTTT
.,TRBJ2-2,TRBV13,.,CASSPVWSSDTWELFF,TGTGCCAGCAGCCCCGTTTGGTCTAGTGATACTTGGGAGCTGTTTTTT
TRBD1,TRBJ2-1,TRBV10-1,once,CASSPSTGGEQFF,TGCGCCAGCAGTCCCTCAACAGGGGGTGAGCAGTTCTTC
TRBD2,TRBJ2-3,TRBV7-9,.,CASSLTSGGSTDTQYF,TGTGCCAGCAGCTTAACTAGCGGGGGGAGCACAGATACGCAGTATTTT
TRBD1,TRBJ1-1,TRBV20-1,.,CSASTGGDRNTEAFF,TGCAGTGCCAGTACAGGGGGCGATCGGAACACTGAAGCTTTCTTT
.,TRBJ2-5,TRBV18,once,CASSPPAGEETQYF,TGTGCCAGCTCACCACCGGCCGGGGAGGAGACCCAGTACTTC
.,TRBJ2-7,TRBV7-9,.,CASSRQSYEQYF,TGTGCCAGCAGTCGACAGTCCTACGAGCAGTACTTC